This TCR beta chain emerged from a study of shared clonotypes between healthy human individuals. Trimming removed 1 base from V and 7 bases from J, with 11 bases in between. Germline V gene lookup returns CDR1 SEHNR and CDR2 FQNEAQ (reference sequence). The CDR3 length is 13 residues. Clones were sequenced by immunoSEQ multiplex PCR, and TCRdb holds only the in-frame ones, with some missing. The sample consists of some 2.1 million clones, roughly 94% of them appearing once. Selected positively for CCR7 and CD45RO-negative, naive CD8 cells excluded terminally differentiated effector memory CD45RA+ cells.

The sequence was collected from a man between 18 and 35 years old in good health. The sequencing sample was made of naive CD8+ T cells sorted from blood. The rearrangement joins TRBV7-9 to TRBJ2-7, with D possibly matching TRBD2 (6 bases). The chain's CDR3 is CASSLDGSGEQYF. CDR3 DNA: TGTGCCAGCAGCTTAGACGGGAGCGGAGAGCAGTACTTC.